This T cell receptor (beta chain) was documented in a study of blood T cells in healthy people across ages. Study context: Template switching captured about one barcoded beta molecule per two T cells.

CDR3 length: 17 amino acids. Germline loops: CDR1 LGHNA, CDR2 YNFKEQ. A word on this clonotype: Its antigen remains unidentified. A junction end diverges from the germline sequence, so it may reflect a read error.

The study's findings and limits: Those diversity estimates obtained from one million T cells were thought to be underestimates.

With a J-beta primer mix and a sample-barcoded 5' primer, a second PCR ran about 7 to 12 cycles. Via MiXCR, TCRdb re-called the 5' RACE reads, giving one row per CDR3 protein. The profile shows about 1.5 million distinct CDR3 sequences, 40% to 45% of them singletons. V and J are TRBV4-2 and TRBJ1-6; D not certain. Sequenced material: blood. The receptor comes from a woman younger than 30 in good health. DNA for the CDR3: TGTGCCAGCAGCCAGGGCCCCCTACAGAGTTATAATTCACCCCCCCACTTT. As protein: CASSQGPLQSYNSPPHF.